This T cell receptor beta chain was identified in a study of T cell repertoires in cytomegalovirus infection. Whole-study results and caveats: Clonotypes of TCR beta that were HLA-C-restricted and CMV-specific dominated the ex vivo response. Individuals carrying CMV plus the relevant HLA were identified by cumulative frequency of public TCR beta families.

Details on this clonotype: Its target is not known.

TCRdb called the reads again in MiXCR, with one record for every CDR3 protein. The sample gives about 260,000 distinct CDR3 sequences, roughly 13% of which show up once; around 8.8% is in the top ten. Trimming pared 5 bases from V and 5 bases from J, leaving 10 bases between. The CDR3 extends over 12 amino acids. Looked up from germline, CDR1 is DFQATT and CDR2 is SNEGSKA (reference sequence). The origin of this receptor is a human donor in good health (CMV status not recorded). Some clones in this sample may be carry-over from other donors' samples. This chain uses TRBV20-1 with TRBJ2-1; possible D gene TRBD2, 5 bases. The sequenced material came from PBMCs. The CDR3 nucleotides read TGCAGTGCTCCTAGCTGGGACAATGAGCAGTTCTTC. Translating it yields CSAPSWDNEQFF.